This T cell receptor (beta chain) appears in the sequencing data of a study of T-cell reconstitution after alpha-beta-depleted transplantation in children. This clonotype came up many times. Trimming removed 5 bases at V and 6 bases at J, with 7 bases between. Per germline, CDR1 SGHAT and CDR2 FQNNGV. This CDR3 has 12 amino acids. This sample's TCRbeta library carried unique molecular identifier barcodes. TCRdb passed the PCR reads through MiXCR, listing each CDR3 protein once. Of about 230,000 distinct CDR3 sequences listed, 9.7% are singletons. The receptor's source is a human donor who donated a stem cell graft to a child with SCID. This chain connects TRBV11-2 to TRBJ2-2, with D tentatively TRBD1 (5 bases). The sample consisted of PBMCs from the stem cell graft donor, taken from the stem cell graft. CDR3 bases: TGTGCCAGCAGCAGGGGTCCCGGGGAGCTGTTTTTT. Translation gives CASSRGPGELFF.